What follows are 29 T cell receptor beta chains derived from one specimen sequenced in a study of shared clonotypes between healthy human individuals. Assay: immunoSEQ multiplex PCR; the TCRdb copy retains only in-frame clones and omits some. The sample carries 1,500,000 or so clones, more than 95% recorded once. Sequencing was carried out using naive CD4+ T cells sorted from blood. The sample's subset: CD45RA+ positively selected. The receptor source for this set is a man aged 25 to 40 in good health.

The V and J genes are TRBV18 and TRBJ1-2, with D possibly TRBD1 on 6 matching bases. The CDR3 spans 16 residues. The V gene's germline CDR1 is KGHSH and CDR2 LQKENI. Trimming left V 1 base short and J 5 bases short, with 17 bases between. DNA of the CDR3: TGTGCCAGCTCACCACTATACAGGGACGTAGTTTATGGCTACACCTTC. It encodes CASSPLYRDVVYGYTF.

This chain uses TRBV10-2 with TRBJ1-1, with 8 bases fitting TRBD1. The CDR3 totals 17 residues. Losses at the gene ends were 6 bases for V and 0 bases for J; bases not matched to a gene: 12. Germline V gene sequence: CDR1 WSHSY, CDR2 SAAADI. The CDR3, as DNA: TGCGCCAGCAGGGAAGGACAGGGAAGAGGGGTGAACACTGAAGCTTTCTTT. Its protein is CASREGQGRGVNTEAFF.

The chain couples TRBV5-1 to TRBJ2-2, with a possible D match to TRBD2 (7 bases). The V end lost 3 bases, the J end lost 5 bases, and 11 bases lay between the germline ends. The CDR3 sequence is 14 residues long. The germline CDR1 and CDR2 sequences are SGHRS and YFSETQ. In DNA form, the CDR3 reads TGCGCCAGCAGCTCACAGGGAGGGACCGGGGAGCTGTTTTTT. Protein sequence: CASSSQGGTGELFF. Full variable domain (remainder filled in from reference TRBV5-1 and TRBJ2-2): KAGVTQTPRYLIKTRGQQVTLSCSPISGHRSVSWYQQTPGQGLQFLFEYFSETQRNKGNFPGRFSGRQFSNSRSEMNVSTLELGDSALYLCASSSQGGTGELFFGEGSRLTVL.

The chain carries TRBV28 and TRBJ2-7, with D perhaps TRBD2 (6 bases). Germline V gene data show CDR1 as MDHEN and CDR2 as SYDVKM. The CDR3 length is 13 residues. Trimming cost V 6 bases and J 5 bases, with 14 bases left between them. CDR3 DNA sequence: TGTGCCAGCAGAGTGCCGACTAGTCACGAGCAGTACTTC. Protein: CASRVPTSHEQYF.

This clone was counted a single time. The chain links TRBV7-2 to TRBJ2-3, with D uncertain. Germline V gene data show CDR1 as SGHTA and CDR2 as FQGNSA. The V end lost 2 bases, the J end lost 5 bases, and 11 bases lay between the germline ends. The length of the CDR3 is 14 residues. DNA for the CDR3: TGTGCCAGCAGCTTAATCCCTTTCGGAGATACGCAGTATTTT. As protein: CASSLIPFGDTQYF.

This chain connects TRBV7-3 to TRBJ2-1; the D gene is possibly TRBD2 (6 bases). Trimming removed 3 bases at V and 8 bases at J, with 11 bases between. Germline CDR1 reads SGHTA; CDR2 reads FQGTGA. The CDR3 runs to 13 residues. The CDR3 spells CASSFGPSDEQFF. The CDR3, as DNA: TGTGCCAGCAGCTTCGGACCTAGCGATGAGCAGTTCTTC.

The gene calls are TRBV10-1 and TRBJ2-2, with TRBD2 matching over 11 bases. Unmatched junction bases numbered 11, after V lost 6 bases and J lost 5 bases. The CDR3 is made up of 17 amino acids. CDR1 and CDR2 from the germline V gene are WNHNN and SYGVQD (reference sequence). Here the CDR3 DNA reads TGCGCCAGCAGCCCAACTAGCGGGAGATTTCGAACCGGGGAGCTGTTTTTT. Its translation is CASSPTSGRFRTGELFF.

V is TRBV6-5 and J is TRBJ1-1, with D uncertain. This CDR3 has 15 residues. Trimming stripped 1 base from V and 0 bases from J, with 9 bases between. Germline CDR1 is MNHEY and CDR2 is SVGAGI. The CDR3 loop reads CASSYFGEMNTEAFF. CDR3 nucleotides: TGTGCCAGCAGTTACTTCGGGGAGATGAACACTGAAGCTTTCTTT.

The gene calls are TRBV19 and TRBJ2-1; D is unresolved. V lost 5 bases, J lost 3 bases, and 23 bases lay in between. Germline CDR1 is LNHDA and CDR2 is SQIVND (reference sequence). This CDR3 is 18 amino acids long. For the CDR3, the DNA is TGTGCCAGTAGTCCCCGTGCATGGTTTGTTCAGGACTACAATGAGCAGTTCTTC. This sequence encodes CASSPRAWFVQDYNEQFF.

This clone was seen just once. This rearrangement joins TRBV5-1 to TRBJ2-7; weak D call: TRBD2 (6 bases). This CDR3 spans 19 amino acids. The V end lost 2 bases, the J end lost 6 bases, and 30 bases lay between the germline ends. Germline V gene data show CDR1 as SGHRS and CDR2 as YFSETQ. CDR3 protein: CASSFKTSRDSLRDVEQYF. The CDR3 DNA reads as TGCGCCAGCAGCTTCAAAACTAGTCGGGACTCTCTCCGAGATGTCGAGCAGTACTTC.

The V call is TRBV7-9, the J call TRBJ2-3; 10 bases agree with TRBD1. V shed 5 bases and J 3 bases; nucleotides not matched to a gene: 2. Germline loops: CDR1 SEHNR, CDR2 FQNEAQ (reference sequence). This CDR3 has 14 residues. CDR3 sequence reads: CASSAGQGTDTQYF. CDR3 DNA sequence: TGTGCCAGCAGCGCGGGACAGGGGACAGATACGCAGTATTTT.

The chain recombines TRBV29-1 with TRBJ2-1; 7 bases line up with TRBD2. Germline values: CDR1 SQVTM, CDR2 ANQGSEA. This CDR3 has 16 amino acids. Germline trimming cut 2 bases from V and 0 bases from J; bases unmatched to any gene: 7. The CDR3: CSVELSRGSSYNEQFF. CDR3 nucleotide sequence: TGCAGCGTTGAATTGAGTCGCGGGAGCTCCTACAATGAGCAGTTCTTC.

This chain uses TRBV6-1 with TRBJ1-2; D unresolved. CDR1 and CDR2 (germline): MNHNS, SASEGT. The V end was cut by 2 bases, the J end by 13 bases, with 11 bases between. CDR3 length equals 11 residues. The CDR3 sequence: CASSELFYITF. As DNA, the CDR3 is TGTGCCAGCAGTGAACTATTTTACATCACCTTC.

This chain uses TRBV7-6 with TRBJ2-2; possibly TRBD2 for D (6 bases). V was pared by 5 bases and J by 5 bases, with 12 bases between. This CDR3 contains 14 residues. Germline assignment: CDR1 SGHVS and CDR2 FNYEAQ. CDR3 amino acids: CASSPLAATGELFF. As DNA, the CDR3 is TGTGCCAGCAGCCCCTTAGCGGCAACCGGGGAGCTGTTTTTT.

The CDR3, as DNA: TGTGCCAGCAGCTTGAGGCGAAAGAGCTCCTACAATGAGCAGTTCTTC. It translates to CASSLRRKSSYNEQFF. The chain uses TRBV5-6 and TRBJ2-1, with no clear D. Germline-derived CDR1 and CDR2 are SGHDT and YYEEEE. Trimming took 1 base from V and 0 from J, leaving 11 bases between them. This CDR3 spans 16 amino acids.

This clone has a single count. V is TRBV9 and J is TRBJ2-2; unclear D gene. The CDR3 extends over 12 amino acids. Trimming shortened V by 1 base and J by 6 bases, and 4 bases separated the two germline ends. Germline V lookup: CDR1 SGDLS, CDR2 YYNGEE. The CDR3 loop is CASSVQSGELFF. CDR3 coding DNA: TGTGCCAGCAGCGTACAGTCCGGGGAGCTGTTTTTT.

Concerning this clone: Other DNA sequences in the sample encode the same CDR3. The chain recombines TRBV18 with TRBJ2-7; 7 bases fit TRBD1. The germline V gene has CDR1 KGHSH and CDR2 LQKENI. The V and J ends lost 6 bases and 3 bases, in that order; junction bases with no gene match: 8. The CDR3 totals 14 residues. This CDR3 is CASSPGAGGYEQYF. The CDR3, as DNA: TGTGCCAGCTCCCCCGGGGCAGGGGGCTACGAGCAGTACTTC.

This clone was detected only once. The chain is built from TRBV15 and TRBJ2-5, with a weak D call TRBD1 (6 bases). The germline CDR1 and CDR2 sequences are LNHNV and YYDKDF (reference sequence). The CDR3 length is 14 residues. The V end was cut by 3 bases, the J end by 4 bases, with 12 bases between. The chain's CDR3 is CATSRIDRLETQYF. CDR3 sequence (DNA): TGTGCCACCAGCAGGATAGACAGGCTAGAGACCCAGTACTTC.

V usage is TRBV6-6 and J usage is TRBJ2-1; D call uncertain. This CDR3 is built from 16 residues. Germline CDR1 MNHNY, CDR2 SVGAGI (reference sequence). V gave up 0 bases and J gave up 0 bases, with 9 bases separating them. The CDR3 reads CASSYSPPSSYNEQFF. In DNA form, the CDR3 reads TGTGCCAGCAGTTACTCCCCCCCTAGCTCCTACAATGAGCAGTTCTTC.

In this sample, this clone turned up once. The chain recombines TRBV5-1 with TRBJ2-4; TRBD2 matches 9 bases. Germline V gene sequence: CDR1 SGHRS, CDR2 YFSETQ. V was pared by 4 bases and J by 0 bases, with 2 bases of the junction left unmatched. The CDR3 has 15 amino acids. CDR3 residues: CASSVTSGAKNIQYF. The CDR3 DNA reads TGCGCCAGCAGCGTGACTAGCGGAGCCAAAAACATTCAGTACTTC.

A single count supports this clone. The rearrangement uses TRBV5-1 and TRBJ2-1, with D possibly TRBD2 on 6 matching bases. The V and J ends lost 8 bases and 0 bases respectively, with 18 bases between them. The CDR3 runs to 16 residues. CDR1 and CDR2 from the germline V gene are SGHRS and YFSETQ. CDR3 nucleotide sequence: TGCGCCAGGGCTCATCCGGGACTCTCCTCCTACAATGAGCAGTTCTTC. The encoded protein is CARAHPGLSSYNEQFF.

The genes are TRBV11-2 and TRBJ2-6; 7 nucleotides match TRBD1. Germline lookup yields CDR1 SGHAT and CDR2 FQNNGV. V shed 3 bases, J shed 4 bases, and the junction held 12 bases outside the gene matches. The CDR3 is 18 amino acids. The CDR3 DNA reads as TGTGCCAGCAGCTTTATTGGCAGGGGGAAGGTGGGGGCCAACGTCCTGACTTTC. Protein sequence: CASSFIGRGKVGANVLTF.

This clone showed up just once. The genes are TRBV9 and TRBJ2-1; TRBD2 aligns across 10 bases. The V gene's germline CDR1 is SGDLS and CDR2 YYNGEE. The CDR3 is made up of 16 amino acids. The V segment lost 1 base and the J segment 5 bases; nucleotides outside the gene matches: 6. The CDR3 is CASSVLLAGTHNEQFF. The CDR3 DNA sequence: TGTGCCAGCAGCGTATTACTAGCGGGAACCCACAATGAGCAGTTCTTC.

The chain joins TRBV5-6 to TRBJ2-2; D remains unclear. The CDR3 sequence is 14 residues long. Germline V gene lookup returns CDR1 SGHDT and CDR2 YYEEEE. V shed 2 bases and J shed 5 bases, with 10 bases lying between them. CDR3 in DNA: TGTGCCAGCAGCTTAGAACCGGCGACCGGGGAGCTGTTTTTT. Protein sequence: CASSLEPATGELFF.

V is TRBV5-5 and J is TRBJ2-7; TRBD2 matches 7 bases. Germline V gene data show CDR1 as SGHKS and CDR2 as YYEKEE (reference sequence). Trimming at V came to 7 bases and at J to 2 bases, leaving 12 bases not matched to a gene. CDR3 length: 15 residues. CDR3 sequence: CASVRDGGGAYEQYF. CDR3 nucleotides: TGTGCCAGCGTTCGTGATGGCGGGGGTGCCTACGAGCAGTACTTC.

The chain carries TRBV19 and TRBJ2-7, with D perhaps given as TRBD1 or TRBD2 (5 bases each). Trimming pared 7 bases from V and 5 bases from J, leaving 18 bases between. The CDR3 totals 14 residues. Looked up from germline, CDR1 is LNHDA and CDR2 is SQIVND (reference sequence). CDR3 sequence reads: CASTYNAGSNEQYF. In DNA, the CDR3 is TGTGCCAGTACCTATAACGCAGGGAGTAACGAGCAGTACTTC.

As regards this clone: At the DNA level, this CDR3 is encoded by other sequences in the same sample as well. The chain recombines TRBV30 with TRBJ1-3; D not resolved. Trimming left V 8 bases short and J 4 bases short, with 9 bases between. CDR1 is GTSNPN and CDR2 is SVGIG in the germline V gene (reference sequence). The CDR3 covers 11 residues. CDR3 nucleotides: TGTGCCCGTTTTTCAGGAAACACCATATATTTT. Amino acid sequence: CARFSGNTIYF.

The genes are TRBV7-9 and TRBJ1-5; TRBD1 is a possible D gene (5 bases). V was trimmed by 5 bases and J by 2 bases, leaving 10 bases between them. CDR3 length: 14 residues. In germline, CDR1 is SEHNR, CDR2 FQNEAQ (reference sequence). CDR3 nucleotides: TGTGCCAGCAGCATTGGGACGGGCAATCAGCCCCAGCATTTT. Amino acid sequence: CASSIGTGNQPQHF. Using reference TRBV7-9 and TRBJ1-5 for the parts outside the CDR3, the full variable domain is DTGVSQNPRHKITKRGQNVTFRCDPISEHNRLYWYRQTLGQGPEFLTYFQNEAQLEKSRLLSDRFSAERPKGSFSTLEIQRTEQGDSAMYLCASSIGTGNQPQHFGDGTRLSIL.

V is TRBV6-5 and J is TRBJ2-1, with 16 nucleotides matching TRBD2. The V gene end was trimmed by 6 bases and the J gene end by 9 bases; junction bases not matched to a gene: 5. Germline lookup yields CDR1 MNHEY and CDR2 SVGAGI. The CDR3 totals 15 residues. CDR3 in amino acids: CASSSGTSGRGEQFF. The CDR3 nucleotides read TGTGCCAGCAGCTCCGGGACTAGCGGGAGGGGTGAGCAGTTCTTC.